These T cell receptor beta chains were read from a single sample in a study of T cell repertoires in cytomegalovirus infection. Their antigen targets remain unknown. TCRdb independently ran MiXCR on the reads; one entry per CDR3 protein. The top ten clones hold 55% to 70% of a sample with roughly 200,000 distinct CDR3 sequences, around two fifths of them seen once. The sequencing here drew on CD8+ T cells from cultured PBMCs, taken from culture after CMV antigen stimulation. Receptors originate from a human donor in good health (CMV status not recorded). Some clones in this sample may be carry-over from other donors' samples. Both conserved end residues are part of each CDR3. A D gene is named only where the DNA matches it firmly. The listing skips clone size in some rows; elsewhere it reads once, few, many or a size class.

CDR3 DNA: TGTGCCAGCAGCCGGAGGGGACCGTTAAATGAAAAACTGTTTTTT; CDR3 protein: CASSRRGPLNEKLFF; V gene: TRBV7-2; D gene: NA; J gene: TRBJ1-4; clone size: few
CDR3 DNA: TGTGCCAGCAGGCGGGACAGGGGATTCAATGAGCAGTTCTTC; CDR3 protein: CASRRDRGFNEQFF; V gene: TRBV27; D gene: TRBD1; J gene: TRBJ2-1; clone size: few
CDR3 DNA: TGTGCCAGCAGCTTTTTAGGCGGGGAGCTGTTTTTT; CDR3 protein: CASSFLGGELFF; V gene: TRBV11-3; D gene: NA; J gene: TRBJ2-2; clone size: few
CDR3 DNA: TGTGCCAGCAGTTCAATGGCTAGCGACGGTGAGCAGTTCTTC; CDR3 protein: CASSSMASDGEQFF; V gene: TRBV28; D gene: NA; J gene: TRBJ2-1; clone size: NA
CDR3 DNA: TGTGCCAGCAGCTTAGCTTCGGGTTTGGGGTACAATGAGCAGTTCTTC; CDR3 protein: CASSLASGLGYNEQFF; V gene: TRBV7-8; D gene: NA; J gene: TRBJ2-1; clone size: few
CDR3 DNA: TGTGCCAGCAGCATCGGACGGGCCGAGCAGTTCTTC; CDR3 protein: CASSIGRAEQFF; V gene: TRBV7-3; D gene: NA; J gene: TRBJ2-1; clone size: NA
CDR3 DNA: TGTGCCAGCAGTTACTCGGCAGGGGAGGGAGAGACCCAGTACTTC; CDR3 protein: CASSYSAGEGETQYF; V gene: TRBV6-8; D gene: NA; J gene: TRBJ2-5; clone size: NA
CDR3 DNA: TGTGCCAGCAGTGCAGGGGAGGGGTCCACCGGGGAGCTGTTTTTT; CDR3 protein: CASSAGEGSTGELFF; V gene: TRBV6-1; D gene: NA; J gene: TRBJ2-2; clone size: NA
CDR3 DNA: TGTGCCAGCAGTCCCACAGGGACGGGGGACAATGAGCAGTTCTTC; CDR3 protein: CASSPTGTGDNEQFF; V gene: TRBV28; D gene: NA; J gene: TRBJ2-1; clone size: NA
CDR3 DNA: TGTGCCAGCAGCTTAGATATGGCAGGGGGAGGCTACGAGCAGTACTTC; CDR3 protein: CASSLDMAGGGYEQYF; V gene: TRBV11-2; D gene: NA; J gene: TRBJ2-7; clone size: once
CDR3 DNA: TGTGCCATCAGTAAAAGGGACATTAACACTGAAGCTTTCTTT; CDR3 protein: CAISKRDINTEAFF; V gene: TRBV10-3; D gene: NA; J gene: TRBJ1-1; clone size: NA
CDR3 DNA: TGTGCCAGCAGCTCCACCCGCGCAGGGTTCCACGAGCAGTACTTC; CDR3 protein: CASSSTRAGFHEQYF; V gene: TRBV27; D gene: NA; J gene: TRBJ2-7; clone size: NA
CDR3 DNA: TGTGCCAGCTCACCAGACAGGGGGCCTCTATATAGCAATCAGCCCCAGCATTTT; CDR3 protein: CASSPDRGPLYSNQPQHF; V gene: TRBV18; D gene: TRBD1; J gene: TRBJ1-5; clone size: NA
CDR3 DNA: TGCAGTGCTAGAGATCGGGGTGACTCCTACGAGCAGTACTTC; CDR3 protein: CSARDRGDSYEQYF; V gene: TRBV20-1; D gene: NA; J gene: TRBJ2-7; clone size: NA